What follows describes a single T cell receptor (beta chain). Its antigen is unknown. The record has no base qualities; no much larger clone is one base away. The data originate from a study of metastatic and nonmetastatic thyroid tumors (TCRdb year 2020). Study-wide context: Repertoires were compared across peripheral blood and tumor or nodule tissue samples from malignant and benign thyroid patients.

Cut back by 0 bases and 0 bases, the V and J ends lie 5 bases apart. There are 15 amino acids in the CDR3, from cysteine to phenylalanine inclusive. Only the CDR3 region is kept as DNA, spanning 45 bases read in frame from base 1. CDR1 and CDR2 (LGHNA, YNFKEQ) derive from the germline V gene. Libraries were constructed by PCR. Instrument used: Illumina HiSeq 4000. The TCR beta-chain CDR3 region of each patient was profiled by high-throughput sequencing. From the authors' description of their analysis: Drawing on CDR3 differences between clinicopathological groups, the researchers built a classifier meant to tell apart patients with distant-metastatic papillary thyroid cancer. To measure repertoire diversity the researchers used the Shannon index, while the Morisita-Horn index served to gauge how similar the tumor and blood repertoires were. TCRdb passed the public sequencing reads through fastp at Q25 and MiXCR, retaining productive beta sequences. TCRdb's processing, not the authors' own work, is the source of the V and J calls. In this sample the table shows about 27,000 clones, roughly 26% of which occur a single time. The ten largest clonotypes hold 6% of the sample.

No treatment had been received by any patient before thyroid surgery. Patient clinical samples collected from 2012 to 2018 were retrospectively analysed using T-cell receptor beta sequencing. General findings and caveats noted by the study authors: In both blood and tumor samples, malignant tumors were reported to have significantly higher TCR beta diversity than benign nodules.

The chain was built from TRBV4-2 and TRBJ2-2; the D gene cannot be resolved reliably. The sample taken for sequencing was blood. This receptor was obtained from a female donor with papillary thyroid cancer or a benign thyroid nodule (not recorded which). Some clones in this sample may be carry-over from other donors' samples. The CDR3 loop reads CASSQDGPNTGELFF. The sequence in DNA is TGTGCCAGCAGCCAAGATGGTCCGAACACCGGGGAGCTGTTTTTT.